Below, one TCR beta chain is given with its context. No antigen is known for it. The sample holds no much larger clone one base away, and base qualities are not on file. Whole blood was collected in K2EDTA tubes by collaborating institutions according to the institutions' own protocols. For TCRbeta analysis, collaborator samples were shipped as frozen whole blood, as isolated PBMCs, or as DNA extracted from either sample type. The data originate from a study of blood T cell repertoires in COVID-19 (dated by TCRdb to the early 2020s). Notes on the research overall: Samples from collaborators originated in the United States, Italy and Spain and spanned both the acute and convalescent phases of COVID-19. The dataset comprised deeply sampled blood TCRbeta repertoires from subjects exposed to, actively infected with, or recovered from COVID-19. Where available, HLA class I and class II types were obtained from metadata supplied by the sample provider rather than from assay-based typing. A de-identified subject ID, COVID-19 status, age in years and sex were almost always included in the sample metadata. The repertoires were made available in a free public database intended to serve as a resource for research on the immune response to SARS-CoV-2. The samples were drawn from two sources: the first 160 participants of the ongoing ImmuneRACE study, and over 950 subjects contributed by 6 global collaborators. The material from the prospective study consisted of cDNA or gDNA derived from T cells, B-cell-depleted T cells, or PBMCs. What the authors observed across the whole study: How much clinical and demographic metadata was included differed by source and by participant, and the metadata was provided uncurated.

The immunoSEQ Assay, a bias-controlled multiplex PCR, was used to amplify TCRbeta CDR3 regions from genomic DNA. Processing in the source paper ran as follows. Nucleated cell counts per sample were estimated from amplification of reference gene primers within the assay. Sequence reads were collapsed and filtered to measure the absolute abundance of every unique TCRbeta CDR3 rearrangement. Productive Simpson clonality was computed per sample as the square root of Simpson's diversity index over productive rearrangements. As stored in TCRdb, this immuneACCESS dataset retains in-frame rearrangements with V and J assigned. A fraction of the clones does not appear; measured against another copy, unresolved V genes explain less than half of the discrepancy, and the remainder lacks a known reason. Clonal size and the V and J genes are those of that table, whereas D and trimming came from the DNA. A total of about 56,000 clones appear in this sample, 80% to 90% of them only once. Clones ranked in the top ten supply around 18% of the sample.

For this chain, trimming is 4 bases at the V end and 0 bases at the J end, and the number of junction bases without a gene match is 14. CDR1 and CDR2, per the germline V gene, are SGHRS and YFSETQ. The CDR3 covers 18 residues, taking in both the cysteine and the phenylalanine. Kept here is only the CDR3 DNA, which spans 54 bases and is read in frame from base 1. Sequenced sample: peripheral blood. This clonotype was sampled from a human donor in a cohort sampled during active COVID-19. This chain joins TRBV5-1 to TRBJ2-7, with 9 bases in between that match TRBD1. The nucleotide sequence is TGCGCCAGCAGCAGAGTCCCGGGACAGGGTACCAGCTCCTACGAGCAGTACTTC. Its protein reads: CASSRVPGQGTSSYEQYF.